The 3 T cell receptor beta chains below all came from one sample that was sequenced in a study of low-dose radiotherapy and immunotherapy resistance in tumors. Covering alpha and beta chains, TRAV- and TRBV-specific primers were used for the first-strand cDNA. Amplification of TCRs used a constant-region primer and V-primer adapter for around 20 PCR cycles. TCRdb analysed the reads with MiXCR anew, one entry per CDR3 protein. Of over 7,000 distinct CDR3 sequences in the sample, roughly 61% were seen once. Receptors were obtained from a human donor with advanced metastatic prostate, ovarian, gallbladder or colorectal cancer (not recorded which). This table probably holds off-target reads from a library built for another chain.

The rearrangement uses TRBV27 and TRBJ2-2; D is ambiguous. The V end was cut by 3 bases, the J end by 0 bases, with 5 bases between. Looked up from germline, CDR1 is MNHEY and CDR2 is SMNVEV (reference sequence). This CDR3 is 14 amino acids long. DNA for the CDR3: TGTGCCAGCAGTTTGAGTCCGAACACCGGGGAGCTGTTTTTT. This gives the protein CASSLSPNTGELFF.

The V and J genes are TRBV5-4 and TRBJ2-7, with D possibly matching TRBD2 (5 bases). Germline assignment: CDR1 SGHNT and CDR2 YYREEE (reference sequence). V lost 0 bases, J lost 6 bases, and 7 bases lay in between. CDR3 size: 12 residues. The CDR3 sequence is CASSLGTGEQYF. Here the CDR3 DNA reads TGTGCCAGCAGCTTGGGGACTGGCGAGCAGTACTTC.

The V and J genes are TRBV13 and TRBJ2-5, with TRBD1 identical over 10 bases. CDR1 and CDR2 (germline): PRHDT, FYEKMQ (reference sequence). V lost 4 bases, J lost 4 bases, and 9 bases stayed unmatched. The CDR3 contains 16 residues. This CDR3 reads CASSSPGQGPLETQYF. CDR3 nucleotide sequence: TGTGCCAGCAGCTCACCGGGACAGGGGCCCTTAGAGACCCAGTACTTC.